This TCR beta chain was retrieved from a study of blood T cell repertoires in COVID-19. Study as a whole: Sites in the United States, Italy and Spain provided acute and convalescent COVID-19 samples. T cells, B-cell-depleted T cells, or PBMCs provided the cDNA or gDNA that served as material.

In the source study's methods: Estimation of nucleated cell counts was performed using reference gene primer amplification. Measured with immunoSEQ multiplex PCR; TCRdb has only the in-frame clones, and not every one. V and J calls and clone size come straight from that table; D and trimming were deduced from the DNA. The repertoire has roughly 300,000 clones, approximately 89% of them found once; the top ten carry roughly 8%. The CDR3 sequence is 14 residues long. With 4 bases clipped from V and 5 bases from J, the junction kept 6 bases outside the gene matches. CDR1 is SGHNT, CDR2 YYREEE, per germline (reference sequence).

Material: peripheral blood. This TCR was recovered from a woman aged 45-65 years who had recovered from COVID-19. The chain employs TRBV5-4 and TRBJ1-1, with 9 bases aligning to TRBD1. This CDR3 reads CASSTGGAETEAFF. The CDR3 region has the DNA TGTGCCAGCAGCACAGGGGGCGCCGAGACTGAAGCTTTCTTT.